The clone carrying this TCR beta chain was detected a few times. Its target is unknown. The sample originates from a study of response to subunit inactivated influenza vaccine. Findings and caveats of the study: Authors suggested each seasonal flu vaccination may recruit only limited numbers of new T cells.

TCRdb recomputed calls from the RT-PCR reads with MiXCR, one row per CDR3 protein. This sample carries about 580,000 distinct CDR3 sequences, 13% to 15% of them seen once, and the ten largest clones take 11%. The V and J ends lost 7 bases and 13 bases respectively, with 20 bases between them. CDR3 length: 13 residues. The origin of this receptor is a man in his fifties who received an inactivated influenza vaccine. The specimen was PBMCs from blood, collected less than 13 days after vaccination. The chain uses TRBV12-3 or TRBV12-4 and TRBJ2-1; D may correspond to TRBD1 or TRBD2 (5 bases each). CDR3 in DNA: TGTGCCAGCACCTCGGGGCTTGGCTGGGGTCAGTTCTTC. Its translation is CASTSGLGWGQFF.